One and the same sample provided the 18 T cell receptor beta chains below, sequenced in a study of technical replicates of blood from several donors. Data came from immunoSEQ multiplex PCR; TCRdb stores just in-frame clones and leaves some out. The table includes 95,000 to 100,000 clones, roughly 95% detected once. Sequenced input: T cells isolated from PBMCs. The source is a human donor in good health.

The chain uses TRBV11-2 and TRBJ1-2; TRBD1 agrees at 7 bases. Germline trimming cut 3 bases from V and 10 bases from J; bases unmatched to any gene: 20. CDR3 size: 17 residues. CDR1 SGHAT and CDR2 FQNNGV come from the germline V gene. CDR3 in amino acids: CASSFYGTAPYGDVYTF. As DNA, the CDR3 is TGTGCCAGCAGCTTTTACGGGACAGCACCCTACGGGGATGTCTACACCTTC.

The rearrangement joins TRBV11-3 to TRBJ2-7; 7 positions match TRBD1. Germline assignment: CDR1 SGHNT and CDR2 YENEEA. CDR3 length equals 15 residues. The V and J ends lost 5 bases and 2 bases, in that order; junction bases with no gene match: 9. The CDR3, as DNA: TGTGCCAGCAGCCACCGACAGGGTATCGCCTACGAGCAGTACTTC. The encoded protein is CASSHRQGIAYEQYF.

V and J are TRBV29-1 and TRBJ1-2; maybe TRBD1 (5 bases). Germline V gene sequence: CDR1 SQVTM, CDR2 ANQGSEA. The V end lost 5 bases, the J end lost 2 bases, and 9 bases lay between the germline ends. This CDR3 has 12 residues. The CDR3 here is CSVMGLNYGYTF. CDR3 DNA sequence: TGCAGCGTTATGGGACTAAACTATGGCTACACCTTC.

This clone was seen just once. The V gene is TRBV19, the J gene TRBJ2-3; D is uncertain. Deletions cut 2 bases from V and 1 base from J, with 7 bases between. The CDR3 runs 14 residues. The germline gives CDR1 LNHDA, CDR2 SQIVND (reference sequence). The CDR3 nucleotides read TGTGCCAGTAGTATAAGAGCTGGCACAGATACGCAGTATTTT. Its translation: CASSIRAGTDTQYF.

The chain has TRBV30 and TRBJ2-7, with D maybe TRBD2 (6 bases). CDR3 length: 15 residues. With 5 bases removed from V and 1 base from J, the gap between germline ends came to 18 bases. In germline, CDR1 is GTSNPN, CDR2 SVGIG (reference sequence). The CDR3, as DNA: TGTGCCTGGCCCTGGACTAAAAAAAGTTCCTACGAGCAGTACTTC. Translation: CAWPWTKKSSYEQYF.

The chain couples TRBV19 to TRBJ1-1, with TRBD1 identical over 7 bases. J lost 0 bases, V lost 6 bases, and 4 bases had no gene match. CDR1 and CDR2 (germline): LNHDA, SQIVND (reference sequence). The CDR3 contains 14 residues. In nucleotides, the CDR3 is TGTGCCAGTAGGGCCCAGGGGGTGAACACTGAAGCTTTCTTT. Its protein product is CASRAQGVNTEAFF.

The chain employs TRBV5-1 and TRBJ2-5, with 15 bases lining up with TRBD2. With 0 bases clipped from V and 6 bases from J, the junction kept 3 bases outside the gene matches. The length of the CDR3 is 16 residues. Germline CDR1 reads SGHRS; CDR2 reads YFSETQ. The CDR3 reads CASSLGTSGGAKTQYF. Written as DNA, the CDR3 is TGCGCCAGCAGCTTGGGGACTAGCGGGGGGGCGAAGACCCAGTACTTC. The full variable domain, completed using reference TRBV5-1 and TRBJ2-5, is KAGVTQTPRYLIKTRGQQVTLSCSPISGHRSVSWYQQTPGQGLQFLFEYFSETQRNKGNFPGRFSGRQFSNSRSEMNVSTLELGDSALYLCASSLGTSGGAKTQYFGPGTRLLVL.

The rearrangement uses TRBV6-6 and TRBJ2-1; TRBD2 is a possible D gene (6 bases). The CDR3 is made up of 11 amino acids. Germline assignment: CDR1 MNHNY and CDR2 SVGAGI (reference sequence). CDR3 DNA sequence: TGTTCAACTAGCTATAGCGATGAGCAGTTCTTC. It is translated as CSTSYSDEQFF.

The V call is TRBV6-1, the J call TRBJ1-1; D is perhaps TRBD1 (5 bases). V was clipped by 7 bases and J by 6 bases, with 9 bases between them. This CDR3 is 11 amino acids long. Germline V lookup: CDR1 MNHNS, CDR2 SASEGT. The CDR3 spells CASNGGAEAFF. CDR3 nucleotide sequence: TGTGCCAGCAATGGGGGGGCTGAAGCTTTCTTT.

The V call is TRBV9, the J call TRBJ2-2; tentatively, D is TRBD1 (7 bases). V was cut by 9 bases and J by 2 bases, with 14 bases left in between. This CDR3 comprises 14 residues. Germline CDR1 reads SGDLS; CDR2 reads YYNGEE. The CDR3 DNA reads TGTGCCACTAGGAGGGGGCCAAACACCGGGGAGCTGTTTTTT. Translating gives CATRRGPNTGELFF.

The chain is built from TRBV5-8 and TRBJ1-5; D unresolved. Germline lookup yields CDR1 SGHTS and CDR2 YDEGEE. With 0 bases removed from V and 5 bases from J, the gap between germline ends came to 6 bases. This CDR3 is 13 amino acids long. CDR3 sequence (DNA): TGTGCCAGCAGCTTGGAGGCGGATCAGCCCCAGCATTTT. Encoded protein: CASSLEADQPQHF.

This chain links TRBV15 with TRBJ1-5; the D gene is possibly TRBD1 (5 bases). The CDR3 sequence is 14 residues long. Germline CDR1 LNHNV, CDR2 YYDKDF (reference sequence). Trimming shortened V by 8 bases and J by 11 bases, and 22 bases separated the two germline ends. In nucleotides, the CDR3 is TGTGCCACCGAGAAGGGGTTCTACCAGCAAGCCCAGCATTTT. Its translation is CATEKGFYQQAQHF.

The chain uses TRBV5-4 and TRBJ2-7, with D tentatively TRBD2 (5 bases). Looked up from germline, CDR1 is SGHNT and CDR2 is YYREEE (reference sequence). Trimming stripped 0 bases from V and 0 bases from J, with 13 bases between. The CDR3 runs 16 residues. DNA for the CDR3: TGTGCCAGCAGCTTGGAATCTCTGGGGAGCTCCTACGAGCAGTACTTC. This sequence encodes CASSLESLGSSYEQYF. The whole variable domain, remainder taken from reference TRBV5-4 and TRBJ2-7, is ETGVTQSPTHLIKTRGQQVTLRCSSQSGHNTVSWYQQALGQGPQFIFQYYREEENGRGNFPPRFSGLQFPNYSSELNVNALELDDSALYLCASSLESLGSSYEQYFGPGTRLTVT.

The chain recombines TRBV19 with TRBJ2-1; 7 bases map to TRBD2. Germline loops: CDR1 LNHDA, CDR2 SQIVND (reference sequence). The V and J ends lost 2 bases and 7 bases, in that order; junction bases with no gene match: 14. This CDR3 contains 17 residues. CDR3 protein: CASSIQMTRTRRNEQFF. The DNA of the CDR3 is TGTGCCAGTAGTATACAAATGACACGGACTAGGAGGAATGAGCAGTTCTTC.

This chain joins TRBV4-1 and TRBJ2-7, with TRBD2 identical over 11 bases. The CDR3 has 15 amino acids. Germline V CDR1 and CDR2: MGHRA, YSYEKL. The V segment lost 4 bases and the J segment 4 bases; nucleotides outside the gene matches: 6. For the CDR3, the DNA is TGCGCCAGCAGCCCCCGGTCTAGCGGGGGGTACGAGCAGTACTTC. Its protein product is CASSPRSSGGYEQYF.

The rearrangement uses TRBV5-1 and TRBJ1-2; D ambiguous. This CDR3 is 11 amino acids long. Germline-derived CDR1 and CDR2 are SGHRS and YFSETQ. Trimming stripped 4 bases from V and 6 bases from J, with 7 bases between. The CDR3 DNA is TGCGCCAGCAGCGGGCCTAATGGCTACACCTTC. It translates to CASSGPNGYTF.

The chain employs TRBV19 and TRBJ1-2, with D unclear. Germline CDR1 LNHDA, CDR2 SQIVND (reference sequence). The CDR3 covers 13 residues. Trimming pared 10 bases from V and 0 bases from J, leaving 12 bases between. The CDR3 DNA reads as TGTGCCACAGGACTGCGTCCTAACTATGGCTACACCTTC. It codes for CATGLRPNYGYTF.

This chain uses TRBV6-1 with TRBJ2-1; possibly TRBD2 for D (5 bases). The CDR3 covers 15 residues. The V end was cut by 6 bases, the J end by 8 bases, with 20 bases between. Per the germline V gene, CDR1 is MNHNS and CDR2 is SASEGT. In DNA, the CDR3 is TGTGCCAGCAGCTCTTTGCCAACGACTACTGATGAGCAGTTCTTC. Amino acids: CASSSLPTTTDEQFF.